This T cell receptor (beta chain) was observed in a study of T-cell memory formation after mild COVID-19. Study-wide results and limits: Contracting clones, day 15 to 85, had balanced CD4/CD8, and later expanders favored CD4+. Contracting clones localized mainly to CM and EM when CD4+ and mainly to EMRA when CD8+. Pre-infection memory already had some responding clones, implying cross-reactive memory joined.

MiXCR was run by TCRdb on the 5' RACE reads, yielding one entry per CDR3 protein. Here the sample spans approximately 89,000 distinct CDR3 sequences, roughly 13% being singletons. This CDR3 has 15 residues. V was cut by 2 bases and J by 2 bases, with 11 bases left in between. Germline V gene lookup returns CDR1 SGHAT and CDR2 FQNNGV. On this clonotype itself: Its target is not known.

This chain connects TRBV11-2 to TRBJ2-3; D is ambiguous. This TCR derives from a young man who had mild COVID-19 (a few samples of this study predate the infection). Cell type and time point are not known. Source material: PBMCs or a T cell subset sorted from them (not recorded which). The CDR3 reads CASSLLYNPTDTQYF. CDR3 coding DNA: TGTGCCAGCAGCTTACTGTACAATCCCACAGATACGCAGTATTTT.